This T cell receptor beta chain appears in the sequencing data of a study of response to subunit inactivated influenza vaccine. This clonotype has ten or more counts. Its specificity is unknown. Trimming cost V 9 bases and J 9 bases, with 11 bases left between them. Germline V gene data show CDR1 as KGHDR and CDR2 as SFDVKD. CDR3 length: 11 amino acids. Study-wide points: The authors offered the suggestion that each seasonal influenza vaccination recruits few new T cells.

MiXCR was run by TCRdb on the RT-PCR reads, yielding one entry per CDR3 protein. Among roughly 570,000 distinct CDR3 sequences, approximately 12% were seen once, and the ten largest hold around 12%. This specimen consisted of PBMCs from blood, obtained about 40 days after vaccination. The receptor was derived from a man aged 50 or older who received an inactivated influenza vaccine. V usage is TRBV24-1 and J usage is TRBJ2-1; maybe TRBD2 (5 bases). CDR3 protein: CATEDGLEQFF. Written as DNA, the CDR3 is TGTGCCACCGAAGACGGACTTGAGCAGTTCTTC.